This T cell receptor beta chain was captured by sequencing in a study of CD8+ T cells in alopecia areata. This clone occurred a few times. cDNA prepared by RNA extraction and subsequent reverse transcription served as the template for sequencing. Here immunoSEQ multiplex PCR was the method, and the copy in TCRdb shows in-frame clones only, minus some. The sample includes some 120,000 clones, 40% to 55% seen only once; the top ten take about 11%. This TCR was sampled from a human donor with alopecia areata. Material for sequencing was NKG2D-low CD8+ T cells sorted from blood.

The CDR3 nucleotides read TGTGCCAGCAGCAATCTCCTGTCAGATACGCAGTATTTT. This codes for CASSNLLSDTQYF. This chain links TRBV7-9 with TRBJ2-3, with D unresolved. The CDR3 has 13 amino acids. Trimming took off 5 bases at V and 4 bases at J, with 10 bases between the two ends. Germline V gives CDR1 SEHNR, CDR2 FQNEAQ (reference sequence).